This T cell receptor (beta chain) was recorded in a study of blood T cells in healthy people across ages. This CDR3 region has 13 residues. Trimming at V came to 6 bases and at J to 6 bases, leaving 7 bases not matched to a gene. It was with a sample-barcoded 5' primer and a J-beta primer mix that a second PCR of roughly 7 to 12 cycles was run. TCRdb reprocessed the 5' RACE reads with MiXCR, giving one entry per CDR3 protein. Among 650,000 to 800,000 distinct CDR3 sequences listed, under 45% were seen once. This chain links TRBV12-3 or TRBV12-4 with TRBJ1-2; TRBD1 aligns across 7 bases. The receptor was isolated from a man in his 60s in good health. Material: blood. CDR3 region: CASSRSGGDGYTF. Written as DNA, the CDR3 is TGTGCCAGCAGCCGATCAGGGGGTGATGGCTACACCTTC.